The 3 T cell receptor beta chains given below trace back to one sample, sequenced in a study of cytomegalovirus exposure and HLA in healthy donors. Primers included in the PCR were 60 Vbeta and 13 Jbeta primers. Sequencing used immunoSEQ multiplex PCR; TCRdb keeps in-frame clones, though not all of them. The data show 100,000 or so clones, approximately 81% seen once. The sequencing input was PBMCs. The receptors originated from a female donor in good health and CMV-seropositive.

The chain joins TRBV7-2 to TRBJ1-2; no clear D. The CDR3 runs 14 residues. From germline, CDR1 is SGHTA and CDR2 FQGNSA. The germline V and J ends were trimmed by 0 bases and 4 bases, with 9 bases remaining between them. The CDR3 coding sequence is TGTGCCAGCAGCTTAGCCGGGATCTTCTATGGCTACACCTTC. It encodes CASSLAGIFYGYTF. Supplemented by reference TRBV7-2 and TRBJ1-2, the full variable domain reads GAGVSQSPSNKVTEKGKDVELRCDPISGHTALYWYRQSLGQGLEFLIYFQGNSAPDKSGLPSDRFSAERTGGSVSTLTIQRTQQEDSAVYLCASSLAGIFYGYTFGSGTRLTVV.

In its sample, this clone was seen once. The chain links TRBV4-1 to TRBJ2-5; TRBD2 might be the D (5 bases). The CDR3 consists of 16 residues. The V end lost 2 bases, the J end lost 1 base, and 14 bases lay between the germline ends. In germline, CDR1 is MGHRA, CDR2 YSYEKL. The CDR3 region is CASSQLAWDIQETQYF. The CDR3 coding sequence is TGCGCCAGCAGCCAATTAGCGTGGGATATCCAAGAGACCCAGTACTTC.

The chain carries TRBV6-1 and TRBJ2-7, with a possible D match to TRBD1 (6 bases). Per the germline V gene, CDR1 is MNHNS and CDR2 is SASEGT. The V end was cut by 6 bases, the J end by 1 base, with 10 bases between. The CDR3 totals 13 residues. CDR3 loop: CASRAGQSYEQYF. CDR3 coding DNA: TGTGCCAGCAGAGCCGGACAGTCCTACGAGCAGTACTTC.